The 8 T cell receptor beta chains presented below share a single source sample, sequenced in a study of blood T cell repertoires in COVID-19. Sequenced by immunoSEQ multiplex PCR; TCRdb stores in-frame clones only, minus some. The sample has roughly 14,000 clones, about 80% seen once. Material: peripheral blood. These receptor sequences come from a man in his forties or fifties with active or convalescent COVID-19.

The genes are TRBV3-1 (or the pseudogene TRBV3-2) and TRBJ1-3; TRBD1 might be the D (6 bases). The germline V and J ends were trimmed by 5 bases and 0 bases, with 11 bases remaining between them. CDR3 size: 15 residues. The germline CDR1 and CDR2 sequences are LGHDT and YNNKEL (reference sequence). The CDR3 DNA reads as TGTGCCAGCAGCGAGACAGGTTTCTCTGGAAACACCATATATTTT. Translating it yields CASSETGFSGNTIYF.

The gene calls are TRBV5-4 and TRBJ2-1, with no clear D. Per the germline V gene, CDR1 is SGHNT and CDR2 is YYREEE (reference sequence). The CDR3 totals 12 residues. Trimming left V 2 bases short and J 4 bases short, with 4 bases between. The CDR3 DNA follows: TGTGCCAGCAGCTTAGAGTACAATGAGCAGTTCTTC. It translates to CASSLEYNEQFF.

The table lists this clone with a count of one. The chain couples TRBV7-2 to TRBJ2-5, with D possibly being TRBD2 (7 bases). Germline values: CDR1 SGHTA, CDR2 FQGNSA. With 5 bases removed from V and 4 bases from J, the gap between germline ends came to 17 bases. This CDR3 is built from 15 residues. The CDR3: CASSGLGGGGETQYF. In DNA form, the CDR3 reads TGTGCCAGCAGCGGGCTGGGGGGCGGGGGAGAGACCCAGTACTTC.

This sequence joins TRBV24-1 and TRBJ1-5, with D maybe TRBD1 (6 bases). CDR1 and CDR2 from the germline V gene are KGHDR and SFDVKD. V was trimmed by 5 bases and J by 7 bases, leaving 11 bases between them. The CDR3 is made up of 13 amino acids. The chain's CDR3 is CATSATGSQPQHF. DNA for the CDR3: TGTGCCACCAGTGCAACAGGGTCGCAGCCCCAGCATTTT.

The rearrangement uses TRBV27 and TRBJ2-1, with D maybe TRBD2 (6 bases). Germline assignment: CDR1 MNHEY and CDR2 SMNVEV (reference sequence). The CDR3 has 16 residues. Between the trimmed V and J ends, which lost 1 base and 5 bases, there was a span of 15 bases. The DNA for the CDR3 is TGTGCCAGCAGTTTATTAAGGGACTGGACCAACAATGAGCAGTTCTTC. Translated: CASSLLRDWTNNEQFF.

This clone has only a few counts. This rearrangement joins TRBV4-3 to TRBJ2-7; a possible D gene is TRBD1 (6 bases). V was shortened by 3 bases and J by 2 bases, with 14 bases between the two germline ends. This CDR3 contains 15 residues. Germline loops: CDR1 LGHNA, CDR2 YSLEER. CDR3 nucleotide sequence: TGCGCCAGCAGCCACTCAGGGGCTCACGCCTACGAGCAGTACTTC. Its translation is CASSHSGAHAYEQYF.

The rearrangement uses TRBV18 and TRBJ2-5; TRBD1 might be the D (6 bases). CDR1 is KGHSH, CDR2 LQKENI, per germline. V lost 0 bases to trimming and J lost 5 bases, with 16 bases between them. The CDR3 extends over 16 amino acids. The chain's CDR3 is CASSPPLRGKTETQYF. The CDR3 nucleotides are TGTGCCAGCTCACCACCGCTCAGGGGAAAAACGGAGACCCAGTACTTC.

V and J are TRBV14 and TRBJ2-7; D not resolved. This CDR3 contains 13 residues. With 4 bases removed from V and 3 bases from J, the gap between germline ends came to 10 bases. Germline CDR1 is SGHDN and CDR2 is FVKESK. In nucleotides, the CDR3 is TGTGCCAGCAGCCGAGAGTCCTTCTACGAGCAGTACTTC. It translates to CASSRESFYEQYF.